A selection of T cell receptor beta chains follows, all from one sample in a study of cytomegalovirus exposure and HLA in healthy donors. This table comes from immunoSEQ multiplex PCR, and its TCRdb copy is limited to in-frame clones, with some not included. The sample data list just over 150,000 clones. Sample: PBMCs. The source of these receptors is a man in his thirties or forties in good health and CMV-seronegative. The CDR3 runs from the conserved cysteine through the conserved F or W. Fields, in order: J gene, V gene, D gene, CDR3 DNA, CDR3 protein. D genes are given only for firm matches.

>TRBJ2-1|TRBV18|TRBD1
TGTGCCAGCTCCCGGGACAGGGGCTACAATGAGCAGTTCTTC
CASSRDRGYNEQFF
>TRBJ2-1|TRBV29-1|NA
TGCAGCGTACTGCTACTAGTGCAAGAGCAGTTCTTC
CSVLLLVQEQFF
>TRBJ1-5|TRBV11-2|NA
TGTGCCAGCAGCTTGGGAGCTAGCTCGGATCAGCCCCAGCATTTT
CASSLGASSDQPQHF
>TRBJ2-7|TRBV7-2|TRBD2
TGTGCCAGCAGCTTAGATGGGGGAGGGTCGCCCTACGAGCAGTACTTC
CASSLDGGGSPYEQYF
>TRBJ2-3|TRBV4-2|TRBD1
TGTGCCAGCAGCGAGTACAGGGGAGCAGATACGCAGTATTTT
CASSEYRGADTQYF
>TRBJ2-3|TRBV5-4|TRBD2
TGTGCCAGCAGCTCCTTAGCGGGAGACACAGATACGCAGTATTTT
CASSSLAGDTDTQYF
>TRBJ2-1|TRBV9|NA
TGTGCCAGCAGCCCAGCAAGCGGGCTTTACAATGAGCAGTTCTTC
CASSPASGLYNEQFF
>TRBJ1-2|TRBV30|TRBD1
TGTGCCTGGAGATTACCGGGACAGGCCTTCTCCACCTTC
CAWRLPGQAFSTF
>TRBJ2-3|TRBV30|TRBD2
TGTGCCTCAACCAGGGCGGGAGGGCCCGATACGCAGTATTTT
CASTRAGGPDTQYF
>TRBJ2-7|TRBV19|NA
TGTGCCAGTAGTATATTCGGAGATTCGGGATACGAGCAGTACTTC
CASSIFGDSGYEQYF
>TRBJ2-5|TRBV5-4|NA
TGTGCCAGCAGCTTGCCGTACCAAGAGACCCAGTACTTC
CASSLPYQETQYF
>TRBJ2-2|TRBV2|TRBD2
TGTGCCAGCAGTCACACAGAAAGCGGGAGTAACACCGGGGAGCTGTTTTTT
CASSHTESGSNTGELFF
>TRBJ2-7|TRBV5-6|TRBD1
TGTGCCAGCAGCTTGGGACAGGGAATCTACGAGCAGTACTTC
CASSLGQGIYEQYF
>TRBJ2-3|TRBV18|TRBD2
TGTGCCAGCTCAGGGACTAGCGGATATAGCACAGATACGCAGTATTTT
CASSGTSGYSTDTQYF
>TRBJ1-1|TRBV28|NA
TGTGCCAGCAGTTTAGTGTCTGGCGAAGCTTTCTTT
CASSLVSGEAFF
>TRBJ1-1|TRBV18|NA
TGTGCCAGCTCATACGCCCCCGCGACAGCTAACACTGAAGCTTTCTTT
CASSYAPATANTEAFF
>TRBJ2-6|TRBV21-1|NA
TGTGCCAGCAGCATAGCTGGGGCCAACGTCCTGACTTTC
CASSIAGANVLTF
>TRBJ1-1|TRBV11-1|TRBD1
TGTGCCAGCACCGAGACAGGGGCGTTCTCTGAAGCTTTCTTT
CASTETGAFSEAFF
>TRBJ2-7|TRBV27|NA
TGTGCCAGCAGTTCGGGTCCCTACGAGCAGTACTTC
CASSSGPYEQYF
>TRBJ2-5|TRBV29-1|TRBD1
TGCAGCGGGACAGGGTTGCACCAAGAGACCCAGTACTTC
CSGTGLHQETQYF
>TRBJ2-3|TRBV5-1|NA
TGCGCCAGCAGCTCCAGGGTAGCAGATACGCAGTATTTT
CASSSRVADTQYF